Below, one T cell receptor beta chain is given with its context. This specimen comes from a study of read filtering for tumor transcriptome and immune sequencing. From roughly 390 ng of RNA, a library with molecular barcoded alpha/delta and beta/gamma adaptors was made. Using its own MiXCR run on the reads, TCRdb lists one record per CDR3 protein. Among approximately 93,000 distinct CDR3 sequences listed, 20% to 25% were seen once. V lost 3 bases, J lost 3 bases, and 14 bases lay in between. This CDR3 is built from 16 residues. This TCR was recovered from a donor over 35 with multiple myeloma. V and J are TRBV12-3 or TRBV12-4 and TRBJ2-2; D possibly uses TRBD1 or TRBD2 (5 bases each). The sequencing sample was made of a population of CD138-negative cells sorted from bone marrow. The CDR3, as DNA: TGTGCCAGCAGTTTCACACCGGGACCAGACACCGGGGAGCTGTTTTTT. It specifies CASSFTPGPDTGELFF.